This TCR beta chain was obtained from a study of blood T cell repertoires in COVID-19. The overall study: Both acute and convalescent COVID-19 samples were obtained from the United States, Italy and Spain.

Authors' processing steps: Amplification of reference gene primers provided the estimated nucleated cell counts. Sequencing was performed with immunoSEQ multiplex PCR; in TCRdb, only in-frame clones are kept and a portion is missing. V, J and clone size derive from that table, while D and trimming were established from the DNA sequence. The sample holds some 110,000 clones; around 83% are singletons and the top ten take 3.9%. The V gene's germline CDR1 is LGHDT and CDR2 YNNKEL (reference sequence). J was trimmed by 10 bases and V by 5 bases; bases with no gene match: 8. The CDR3 extends over 14 amino acids. Study members were between about 18 and 100 years old and lived in approximately 25 US regions.

The TCR comes from a woman in her 30s who had recovered from COVID-19. The material sequenced was PBMCs or T cells enriched from blood (not recorded which). The chain combines TRBV3-1 (or the pseudogene TRBV3-2) with TRBJ2-1, with TRBD2 matching 10 bases. The CDR3 loop is CASSGGLAGAEQFF. In DNA, the CDR3 is TGTGCCAGCAGCGGGGGGCTAGCGGGGGCCGAGCAGTTCTTC.